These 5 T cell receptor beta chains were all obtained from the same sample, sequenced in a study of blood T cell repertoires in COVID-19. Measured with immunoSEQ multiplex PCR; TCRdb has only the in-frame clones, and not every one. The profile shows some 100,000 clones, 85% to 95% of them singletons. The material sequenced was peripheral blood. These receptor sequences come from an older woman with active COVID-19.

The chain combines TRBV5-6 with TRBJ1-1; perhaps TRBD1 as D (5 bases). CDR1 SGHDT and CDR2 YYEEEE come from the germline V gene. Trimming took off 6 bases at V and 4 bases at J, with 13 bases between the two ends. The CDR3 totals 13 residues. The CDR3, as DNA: TGTGCCAGCACGACCCCGGGGGGCACTGAAGCTTTCTTT. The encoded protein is CASTTPGGTEAFF.

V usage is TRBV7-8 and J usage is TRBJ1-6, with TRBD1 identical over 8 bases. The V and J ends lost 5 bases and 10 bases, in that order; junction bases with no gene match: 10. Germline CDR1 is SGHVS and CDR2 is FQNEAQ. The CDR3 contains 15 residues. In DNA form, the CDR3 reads TGTGCCAGCAGCAAAACCAGGGGGCGTGTCTCACCCCTCCACTTT. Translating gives CASSKTRGRVSPLHF.

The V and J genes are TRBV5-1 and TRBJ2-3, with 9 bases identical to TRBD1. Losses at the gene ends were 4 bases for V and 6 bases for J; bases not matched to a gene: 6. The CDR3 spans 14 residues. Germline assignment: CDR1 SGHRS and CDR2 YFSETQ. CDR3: CASSEDRGSDTQYF. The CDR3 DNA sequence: TGCGCCAGCAGCGAGGACAGGGGATCGGATACGCAGTATTTT. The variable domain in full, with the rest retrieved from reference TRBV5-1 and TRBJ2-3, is KAGVTQTPRYLIKTRGQQVTLSCSPISGHRSVSWYQQTPGQGLQFLFEYFSETQRNKGNFPGRFSGRQFSNSRSEMNVSTLELGDSALYLCASSEDRGSDTQYFGPGTRLTVL.

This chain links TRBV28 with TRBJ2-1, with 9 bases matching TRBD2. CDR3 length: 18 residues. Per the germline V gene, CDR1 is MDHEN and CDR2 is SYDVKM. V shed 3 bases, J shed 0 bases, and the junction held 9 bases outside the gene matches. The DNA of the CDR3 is TGTGCCAGCAGTTTGACTAGCGGTTCCCCCCTCTCCTACAATGAGCAGTTCTTC. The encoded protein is CASSLTSGSPLSYNEQFF.

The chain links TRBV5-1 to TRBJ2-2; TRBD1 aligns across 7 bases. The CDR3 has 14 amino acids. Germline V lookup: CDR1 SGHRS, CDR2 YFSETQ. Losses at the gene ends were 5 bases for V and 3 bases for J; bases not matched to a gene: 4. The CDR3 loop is CASRAGTDTGELFF. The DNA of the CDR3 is TGCGCCAGCAGAGCCGGGACAGACACCGGGGAGCTGTTTTTT.